The table lists the clone carrying this TCR beta chain with a few counts. Exclusion followed for patients with uncontrolled infection, other autoimmune disease, pregnancy or lactation. This sample holds PBMCs from 10 ml fresh peripheral blood. These data belong to a study of T cells in Graves' hyperthyroidism and ophthalmopathy. Looking at the study overall: Peripheral blood was collected at initial diagnosis, before any treatment.

Amplification of TCR beta CDR3 regions was performed using RNA transcripts as template. A set of HTBI primers served as the primers for a first-round RT-PCR of the TCR CDR3. TCRdb re-analysed the multiplex PCR reads in MiXCR, keeping a single row per CDR3 protein. The repertoire has over 450,000 distinct CDR3 sequences, approximately 17% of them found once; the top ten carry 17%. Source material: blood. The sequence came from a woman aged 18-29 years with Graves' ophthalmopathy.

The CDR3 bases are TGTGCTAGTGGTCGTCAGGGTTCCAATGAGCAGTTCTTC. It yields the protein CASGRQGSNEQFF. The chain links TRBV12-5 to TRBJ2-1, with D possibly TRBD1 on 5 matching bases. Trimming shortened V by 5 bases and J by 6 bases, and 11 bases separated the two germline ends. The germline V gene has CDR1 LGHNT and CDR2 FRNRAP. CDR3 size: 13 residues.